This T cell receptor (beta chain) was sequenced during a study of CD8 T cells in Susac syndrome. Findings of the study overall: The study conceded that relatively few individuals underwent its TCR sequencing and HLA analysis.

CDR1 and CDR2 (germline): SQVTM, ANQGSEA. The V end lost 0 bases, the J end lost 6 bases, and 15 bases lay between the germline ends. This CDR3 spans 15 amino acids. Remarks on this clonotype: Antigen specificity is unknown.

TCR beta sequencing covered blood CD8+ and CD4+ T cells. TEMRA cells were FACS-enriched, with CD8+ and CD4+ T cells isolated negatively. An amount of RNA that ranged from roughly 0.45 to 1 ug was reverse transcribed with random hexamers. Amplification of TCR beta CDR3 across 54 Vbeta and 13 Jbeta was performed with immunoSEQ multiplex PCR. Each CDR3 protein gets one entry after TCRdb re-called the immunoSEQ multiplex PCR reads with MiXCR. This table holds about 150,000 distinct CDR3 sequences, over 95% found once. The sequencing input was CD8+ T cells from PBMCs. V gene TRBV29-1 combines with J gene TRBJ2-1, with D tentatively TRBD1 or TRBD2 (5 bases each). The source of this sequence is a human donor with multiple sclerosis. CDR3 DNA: TGCAGCGTTGAAGATCTGGGGACGGTCGGCAATGAGCAGTTCTTC. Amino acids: CSVEDLGTVGNEQFF.